Described below is a single T cell receptor (beta chain) sequence and its context. Method: immunoSEQ multiplex PCR; TCRdb's copy keeps in-frame clones and lacks some. The sample includes roughly 120,000 clones, 88% of them seen just once. V was pared by 7 bases and J by 4 bases, with 12 bases of the junction left unmatched. CDR1 SGHTA and CDR2 FQGNSA come from the germline V gene. The CDR3 is 16 residues long. The data were obtained in a study of PD-1 blockade in mismatch repair-deficient tumors. The chain combines TRBV7-2 with TRBJ2-1; 8 bases line up with TRBD2. This specimen was peripheral blood, taken 70 to 73 weeks after starting pembrolizumab. The sequence was collected from an adult with mismatch repair-deficient cancer. CDR3 bases: TGTGCCAGCAAAGGTTTCGGGAGGGAGGAGTACAATGAGCAGTTCTTC. Amino acid sequence: CASKGFGREEYNEQFF.